Shown below are 31 T cell receptor beta chains from a single sample sequenced in a study of shared clonotypes between healthy human individuals. Generated by immunoSEQ multiplex PCR, the TCRdb table keeps only in-frame clones and is missing some. The sample records some 1 million clones, approximately 68% being singletons. Sequenced: memory CD4+ T cells sorted from blood. The subset is: CD45RA-negative fraction. These TCRs come from a young man in good health.

As for this clone: The same CDR3 can be traced to other DNA sequences in this sample. The V and J genes are TRBV30 and TRBJ1-3; no reliable D call. CDR1 GTSNPN and CDR2 SVGIG come from the germline V gene (reference sequence). The V and J ends lost 3 bases and 0 bases respectively, with 9 bases between them. The CDR3 spans 14 residues. CDR3 sequence: CAWSQGSSGNTIYF. The CDR3 DNA is TGTGCCTGGAGCCAAGGTAGCTCTGGAAACACCATATATTTT.

J is TRBJ1-2 and V is TRBV1; the D call in the table, TRBD1, was not verified against the DNA. TRBV1 is marked as a pseudogene. There are 16 residues in the CDR3. CDR3 DNA: TGCACCAGCAGCCACCCCCGGGACAGGGGGCATGATGGCTACACCTTC. It yields the protein CTSSHPRDRGHDGYTF.

This clone has a handful of counts. Since a far larger clone is one base different, this is likely a read error. Other DNA sequences from this sample encode an identical CDR3 as well. In DNA form, the CDR3 reads TGTGCCACCAGCAGGGACACAGATACGCAGTATTTT. This sequence encodes CATSRDTDTQYF. The gene calls are TRBV15 and TRBJ2-3; the D is unclear. V gave up 3 bases and J gave up 2 bases, with 3 bases separating them. The CDR3 is 12 amino acids. Germline CDR1 reads LNHNV; CDR2 reads YYDKDF (reference sequence).

V and J are TRBV21-1 and TRBJ2-5. TRBV21-1 is given as a pseudogene. This CDR3 contains 20 residues. CDR3 nucleotide sequence: TGTGCCAGCAGCAAAGCAGGCCCCGGGACCCCAGCAAAAACCGTGGAGACCCAGTACTTC. Amino acids: CASSKAGPGTPAKTVETQYF.

The rearrangement uses TRBV6-1 and TRBJ1-1; TRBD1 matches at 11 bases. This CDR3 has 14 amino acids. V gave up 8 bases and J gave up 8 bases; unmatched junction bases: 10. The germline V gene has CDR1 MNHNS and CDR2 SASEGT. CDR3 loop: CASEFGQGAREAFF. CDR3 nucleotide sequence: TGTGCCAGCGAGTTTGGACAGGGGGCGCGAGAAGCTTTCTTT.

This chain joins TRBV5-4 and TRBJ2-7, with unresolved D. Germline V gives CDR1 SGHNT, CDR2 YYREEE (reference sequence). V lost 3 bases and J lost 3, with 10 bases in between. The CDR3 spans 13 residues. The CDR3, as DNA: TGTGCCAGCAGCTCCGGATTGGGCTACGAGCAGTACTTC. It codes for CASSSGLGYEQYF.

The rearrangement links TRBV10-3 to TRBJ2-2; possibly TRBD1 or TRBD2 for D (5 bases each). The CDR3 sequence is 12 residues long. V was shortened by 5 bases and J by 6 bases, with 7 bases between the two germline ends. Germline CDR1 ENHRY, CDR2 SYGVKD. CDR3 DNA sequence: TGTGCCATCAGTAGGGGAGCCGGGGAGCTGTTTTTT. Encoded protein: CAISRGAGELFF.

This clone was counted a single time. The V and J genes are TRBV29-1 and TRBJ2-2; 8 nucleotides line up with TRBD2. The ends lost 4 bases at V and 6 bases at J; junction bases unmatched: 13. The CDR3 consists of 16 residues. The germline V gene encodes CDR1 SQVTM and CDR2 ANQGSEA. CDR3 amino acids: CSVVGSGTSHPGELFF. The CDR3 DNA reads TGCAGCGTTGTCGGTTCGGGGACTAGTCACCCCGGGGAGCTGTTTTTT.

V usage is TRBV4-2 and J usage is TRBJ2-7; TRBD1 matches 9 bases. The CDR3 runs to 15 residues. Per the germline V gene, CDR1 is LGHNA and CDR2 is YNFKEQ. After removal of 1 base from V and 5 bases from J, the junction contained 6 bases not matched to a gene. For the CDR3, the DNA is TGTGCCAGCAGCCAAGCCCGGACAGGGGCCCACGAGCAGTACTTC. Translated: CASSQARTGAHEQYF.

This chain connects TRBV7-9 to TRBJ1-1; D unresolved. CDR3 length equals 19 residues. The germline V and J ends were trimmed by 2 bases and 3 bases, with 25 bases remaining between them. Germline V gene data show CDR1 as SEHNR and CDR2 as FQNEAQ (reference sequence). CDR3 region: CASSLSLSGLWQKYTEAFF. In DNA, the CDR3 is TGTGCCAGCAGCTTATCCTTGTCGGGTTTATGGCAGAAGTACACTGAAGCTTTCTTT.

This chain connects TRBV7-2 to TRBJ2-7; 8 bases map to TRBD1. V gave up 5 bases and J gave up 3 bases; unmatched junction bases: 6. The CDR3 is 14 amino acids. Germline CDR1 reads SGHTA; CDR2 reads FQGNSA. CDR3 sequence: CASSGTGTGYEQYF. The DNA for the CDR3 is TGTGCCAGCAGCGGAACCGGGACAGGCTACGAGCAGTACTTC.

The chain uses TRBV21-1 and TRBJ2-1; TRBD2, the table's D call, was not compared with the DNA. TRBV21-1 is a pseudogene locus. The CDR3 spans 17 residues. The DNA for the CDR3 is TGTGCCAGCAGCAAAATTCGGACTTCAACCTCCTACAATGAGCAGTTCTTC. Protein product: CASSKIRTSTSYNEQFF.

The chain recombines TRBV7-2 with TRBJ2-2, with D perhaps matching TRBD1 (6 bases). Germline CDR1 SGHTA, CDR2 FQGNSA. The V end was cut by 2 bases, the J end by 5 bases, with 6 bases between. The CDR3 length is 13 residues. The CDR3 is CASSLTGTGELFF. As DNA, the CDR3 is TGTGCCAGCAGCTTAACAGGGACCGGGGAGCTGTTTTTT.

Details on this clone: Mismatch with germline at one junction end may stem from a read error. V and J are TRBV5-4 and TRBJ1-1; 10 bases are a match to TRBD1. The CDR3 length is 15 residues. Looked up from germline, CDR1 is SGHNT and CDR2 is YYREEE (reference sequence). In nucleotides, the CDR3 is TGTGCCAGCAGTTTGGGGGACAGGGGGAACACTGAAGCTTTCTTT. This encodes CASSLGDRGNTEAFF.

The chain is built from TRBV7-9 and TRBJ2-3, with 8 bases fitting TRBD2. The ends lost 1 base at V and 2 bases at J; junction bases unmatched: 5. CDR1 SEHNR and CDR2 FQNEAQ come from the germline V gene (reference sequence). The CDR3 is made up of 16 amino acids. CDR3 DNA: TGTGCCAGCAGCTTAGGGCCCGGGGGGGCCACAGATACGCAGTATTTT. It encodes CASSLGPGGATDTQYF.

This chain connects TRBV29-1 to TRBJ2-3, with TRBD1 as a possible D gene (5 bases). This CDR3 is built from 15 residues. Trimming removed 4 bases from V and 2 bases from J, with 16 bases in between. Germline V gives CDR1 SQVTM, CDR2 ANQGSEA. As DNA, the CDR3 is TGCAGCGTTGTATCAGGGATCCTTTCCACAGATACGCAGTATTTT. It codes for CSVVSGILSTDTQYF.

This rearrangement joins TRBV7-8 to TRBJ2-1; D not certain. The ends were cut back, 0 bases at V and 5 bases at J, with 11 bases in the middle. The V gene's germline CDR1 is SGHVS and CDR2 FQNEAQ. The CDR3 contains 15 residues. CDR3 in amino acids: CASSLATAPHNEQFF. CDR3 DNA sequence: TGTGCCAGCAGCTTAGCCACAGCCCCCCACAATGAGCAGTTCTTC.

This clone appeared once. The chain carries TRBV5-1 and TRBJ1-1; unclear D gene. The germline V gene encodes CDR1 SGHRS and CDR2 YFSETQ. Trimming stripped 4 bases from V and 4 bases from J, with 20 bases between. The CDR3 contains 16 residues. CDR3 loop: CASSLDGMAAGTEAFF. The CDR3 coding sequence is TGCGCCAGCAGCCTGGATGGGATGGCAGCGGGCACTGAAGCTTTCTTT.

V is TRBV5-4 and J is TRBJ2-3; TRBD2 matches 9 bases. Germline CDR1 reads SGHNT; CDR2 reads YYREEE (reference sequence). The CDR3 runs to 15 residues. V was clipped by 1 base and J by 5 bases; unmatched bases: 5. CDR3 sequence: CASSLSTSGLDTQYF. CDR3 DNA: TGTGCCAGCAGCTTGAGTACTAGCGGGCTAGATACGCAGTATTTT.

The gene calls are TRBV30 and TRBJ1-6; D remains unclear. The CDR3 length is 15 residues. Trimming took 3 bases from V and 0 from J, leaving 9 bases between them. The V gene's germline CDR1 is GTSNPN and CDR2 SVGIG (reference sequence). DNA of the CDR3: TGTGCCTGGAGGCCTTTGAGCTCCTATAATTCACCCCTCCACTTT. Its protein is CAWRPLSSYNSPLHF.

The chain uses TRBV28 and TRBJ1-6; 7 nucleotides align to TRBD1. J lost 6 bases, V lost 6 bases, and 2 bases had no gene match. Germline CDR1 is MDHEN and CDR2 is SYDVKM. The CDR3 extends over 13 amino acids. The CDR3 nucleotides read TGTGCCAGCAGAGGACAGGTTAATTCACCCCTCCACTTT. It is translated as CASRGQVNSPLHF.

CDR3 residues: CASRRAGSYTGELFF. As DNA, the CDR3 is TGTGCCAGCAGGAGGGCAGGATCATACACCGGGGAGCTGTTTTTT. The J gene is TRBJ2-2, the V gene TRBV2; D might be TRBD2 (5 bases). CDR3 size: 15 residues. Trimming shortened V by 6 bases and J by 3 bases, and 14 bases separated the two germline ends. Germline CDR1 reads SNHLY; CDR2 reads FYNNEI. The full variable domain, in which reference TRBV2 and TRBJ2-2 provide the parts outside the CDR3, is EPEVTQTPSHQVTQMGQEVILRCVPISNHLYFYWYRQILGQKVEFLVSFYNNEISEKSEIFDDQFSVERPDGSNFTLKIRSTKLEDSAMYFCASRRAGSYTGELFFGEGSRLTVL.

The rearrangement links TRBV7-8 to TRBJ1-1; D ambiguous. Trimming removed 1 base at V and 8 bases at J, with 11 bases between. Per germline, CDR1 SGHVS and CDR2 FQNEAQ. CDR3 length: 13 residues. The CDR3 here is CASSLGQLNEAFF. The CDR3 nucleotides are TGTGCCAGCAGCTTAGGTCAGCTAAACGAAGCTTTCTTT. Supplemented by reference TRBV7-8 and TRBJ1-1, the full variable domain reads GAGVSQSPRYKVAKRGQDVALRCDPISGHVSLFWYQQALGQGPEFLTYFQNEAQLDKSGLPSDRFFAERPEGSVSTLKIQRTQQEDSAVYLCASSLGQLNEAFFGQGTRLTVV.

As regards this clone: The sample contains more than one DNA sequence encoding this CDR3. This chain links TRBV19 with TRBJ2-5, with D possibly matching TRBD2 (6 bases). CDR1 and CDR2 (germline): LNHDA, SQIVND (reference sequence). V was pared by 5 bases and J by 4 bases, with 11 bases between. The CDR3 is 13 residues long. The CDR3 protein is CASSLTRGETQYF. Written as DNA, the CDR3 is TGTGCCAGTAGTTTGACTAGGGGAGAGACCCAGTACTTC.

This clone has a handful of counts. The CDR3 region has the DNA TGTGCCAGCAGCTACGGACTAACTGGCTTAAAGGGCAATCAGCCCCAGCATTTT. Amino acids: CASSYGLTGLKGNQPQHF. V usage is TRBV7-9 and J usage is TRBJ1-5; no firm D call. Looked up from germline, CDR1 is SEHNR and CDR2 is FQNEAQ (reference sequence). The CDR3 runs to 18 residues. Trimming removed 4 bases at V and 2 bases at J, with 21 bases between.

The chain is built from TRBV9 and TRBJ2-7, with D possibly TRBD1 on 6 matching bases. V shed 2 bases and J shed 4 bases, with 16 bases lying between them. This CDR3 spans 15 amino acids. The germline CDR1 and CDR2 sequences are SGDLS and YYNGEE. CDR3 protein: CASSVNPTGAYEQYF. The CDR3 nucleotides are TGTGCCAGCAGCGTGAATCCGACAGGTGCTTACGAGCAGTACTTC.

To note about this clone: Different DNA sequences within this sample yield the same CDR3. J is TRBJ1-5 and V is TRBV10-2, with 8 positions matching TRBD1. The CDR3 has 13 residues. Germline values: CDR1 WSHSY, CDR2 SAAADI. V dropped 6 bases and J dropped 6; count of bases not matched to a gene: 4. CDR3 DNA sequence: TGCGCCAGCAGGCAGGGGGCCGGTCAGCCCCAGCATTTT. Its protein product is CASRQGAGQPQHF.

The rearrangement joins TRBV6-5 to TRBJ1-5; D possibly corresponds to TRBD1 (6 bases). The CDR3 is 14 residues long. Trimming removed 6 bases at V and 3 bases at J, with 12 bases between. The germline V gene encodes CDR1 MNHEY and CDR2 SVGAGI. The CDR3 DNA follows: TGTGCCAGCAGACACAGGGAAGTCAATCAGCCCCAGCATTTT. The encoded protein is CASRHREVNQPQHF.

The chain links TRBV15 to TRBJ2-7, with D tentatively TRBD1 (5 bases). CDR3 length equals 15 residues. V was pared by 0 bases and J by 0 bases, with 9 bases between. CDR1 and CDR2 from the germline V gene are LNHNV and YYDKDF (reference sequence). Written as DNA, the CDR3 is TGTGCCACCAGCAGAGATCCGGACACCTCCTACGAGCAGTACTTC. Protein: CATSRDPDTSYEQYF.

This clone was observed a handful of times. The J gene is TRBJ1-1, the V gene TRBV7-2; D remains ambiguous. V gave up 6 bases and J gave up 0 bases, with 8 bases separating them. The CDR3 consists of 13 residues. From germline, CDR1 is SGHTA and CDR2 FQGNSA. The CDR3 is CASSRAMNTEAFF. The CDR3 bases are TGTGCCAGCAGTCGGGCCATGAACACTGAAGCTTTCTTT.

The chain is built from TRBV19 and TRBJ1-5, with 7 bases identical to TRBD1. The CDR3 is made up of 14 amino acids. Germline loops: CDR1 LNHDA, CDR2 SQIVND (reference sequence). V lost 4 bases, J lost 6 bases, and 6 bases stayed unmatched. Here the CDR3 DNA reads TGTGCCAGTAGTACTACTAGGGGGCCTCAGCCCCAGCATTTT. Its translation is CASSTTRGPQPQHF.